These 19 T cell receptor beta chains came from one sample sequenced in a study of technical replicates of blood from a handful of donors. The repertoire was sequenced with immunoSEQ multiplex PCR; TCRdb's copy has only in-frame clones and lacks some. Of 70,000 to 95,000 clones in the sample, about 91% are singletons; the top ten hold approximately 0.4%. Sequenced input: T cells isolated from PBMCs. The source is a human donor in good health. Some clones in this sample may be carry-over from other donors' samples.

The DNA of the CDR3 is TGCGCCAGCAGCCAATCGGGCGGGGGAGAGCCCCAGCATTTT. It is translated as CASSQSGGGEPQHF. The rearrangement links TRBV4-1 to TRBJ1-5, with TRBD1 as a possible D gene (5 bases). Germline V gene sequence: CDR1 MGHRA, CDR2 YSYEKL. Trimming left V 2 bases short and J 8 bases short, with 13 bases between. The CDR3 runs to 14 residues.

The chain employs TRBV2 and TRBJ2-3; D may be TRBD2 (5 bases). CDR1 is SNHLY, CDR2 FYNNEI, per germline. This CDR3 has 13 residues. V lost 7 bases, J lost 8 bases, and 16 bases lay in between. The CDR3 spells CASKVLVDGTQYF. The CDR3 DNA is TGTGCCAGCAAGGTACTAGTTGACGGTACGCAGTATTTT. The variable domain in full, completed from reference TRBV2 and TRBJ2-3, reads EPEVTQTPSHQVTQMGQEVILRCVPISNHLYFYWYRQILGQKVEFLVSFYNNEISEKSEIFDDQFSVERPDGSNFTLKIRSTKLEDSAMYFCASKVLVDGTQYFGPGTRLTVL.

This clone was seen just once. The chain combines TRBV5-1 with TRBJ1-2, with 8 nucleotides matching TRBD1. From germline, CDR1 is SGHRS and CDR2 YFSETQ. The CDR3 covers 17 residues. V lost 4 bases to trimming and J lost 4 bases; unmatched junction nucleotides: 15. The CDR3 is CASSQRTGIVGGYGYTF. The CDR3 bases are TGCGCCAGCAGCCAGAGGACAGGGATAGTTGGCGGCTATGGCTACACCTTC. Variable domain in full (rest from reference TRBV5-1 and TRBJ1-2): KAGVTQTPRYLIKTRGQQVTLSCSPISGHRSVSWYQQTPGQGLQFLFEYFSETQRNKGNFPGRFSGRQFSNSRSEMNVSTLELGDSALYLCASSQRTGIVGGYGYTFGSGTRLTVV.

This chain links TRBV5-1 with TRBJ1-2; D is unclear. The CDR3 is 15 residues long. CDR1 and CDR2 (germline): SGHRS, YFSETQ. Trimming removed 4 bases from V and 8 bases from J, with 21 bases in between. CDR3 loop: CASSPEIRGSLGYTF. CDR3 nucleotides: TGCGCCAGCAGCCCGGAGATTCGGGGATCGTTAGGCTACACCTTC. Variable domain in full (rest from reference TRBV5-1 and TRBJ1-2): KAGVTQTPRYLIKTRGQQVTLSCSPISGHRSVSWYQQTPGQGLQFLFEYFSETQRNKGNFPGRFSGRQFSNSRSEMNVSTLELGDSALYLCASSPEIRGSLGYTFGSGTRLTVV.

The chain couples TRBV7-3 to TRBJ2-1; 8 nucleotides align to TRBD2. There are 14 residues in the CDR3. CDR1 and CDR2 from the germline V gene are SGHTA and FQGTGA. J gave up 5 bases and V 5 bases, and 5 bases lay outside the gene matches. The CDR3 is CASSLGSGNNEQFF. The CDR3 DNA follows: TGTGCCAGCAGCCTCGGTAGCGGGAACAATGAGCAGTTCTTC.

The V gene is TRBV5-6, the J gene TRBJ1-2, with TRBD1 matching over 7 bases. CDR3 length equals 13 residues. Germline assignment: CDR1 SGHDT and CDR2 YYEEEE. The junction had 4 bases not matched to a gene; V was cut back by 4 bases and J by 4 bases. CDR3 in DNA: TGTGCCAGCAGCCAGACAGGGCCCTATGGCTACACCTTC. It encodes CASSQTGPYGYTF.

The chain joins TRBV5-1 to TRBJ1-3, with D perhaps TRBD1 (6 bases). This CDR3 has 15 amino acids. V was trimmed by 0 bases and J by 2 bases, leaving 9 bases between them. Looked up from germline, CDR1 is SGHRS and CDR2 is YFSETQ. The chain's CDR3 is CASSLEGVPGNTIYF. In DNA, the CDR3 is TGCGCCAGCAGCTTGGAGGGGGTGCCTGGAAACACCATATATTTT.

The chain joins TRBV28 to TRBJ1-2; the D gene is possibly TRBD1 (6 bases). V was trimmed by 10 bases and J by 0 bases, leaving 9 bases between them. Germline V lookup: CDR1 MDHEN, CDR2 SYDVKM. This CDR3 is built from 12 residues. The CDR3 DNA reads as TGTGCCATTCAGGGGTCTAACTATGGCTACACCTTC. Protein sequence: CAIQGSNYGYTF.

J is TRBJ1-1 and V is TRBV10-3, with 8 bases identical to TRBD1. With 6 bases clipped from V and 7 bases from J, the junction kept 13 bases outside the gene matches. The CDR3 totals 15 residues. CDR1 is ENHRY and CDR2 is SYGVKD in the germline V gene. In DNA form, the CDR3 reads TGTGCCATCAGGGATAATGGACAGGGACAGGTTGAAGCTTTCTTT. Residues: CAIRDNGQGQVEAFF.

This chain connects TRBV13 to TRBJ1-4; 7 bases line up with TRBD1. Unmatched junction bases numbered 7, after V lost 2 bases and J lost 4 bases. This CDR3 has 16 residues. Germline V gene lookup returns CDR1 PRHDT and CDR2 FYEKMQ (reference sequence). The CDR3 sequence is CASSLKAGTDNEKLFF. The CDR3 DNA reads TGTGCCAGCAGCTTAAAGGCCGGGACAGATAATGAAAAACTGTTTTTT.

The chain uses TRBV5-6 and TRBJ2-5, with 9 nucleotides matching TRBD1. V lost 4 bases, J lost 5 bases, and 9 bases stayed unmatched. The germline gives CDR1 SGHDT, CDR2 YYEEEE. The CDR3 is 15 residues long. The chain's CDR3 is CASSLDRGLAETQYF. CDR3 sequence (DNA): TGTGCCAGCAGCCTCGACAGGGGGTTAGCGGAGACCCAGTACTTC.

This chain links TRBV28 with TRBJ2-5, with 8 bases aligning to TRBD1. This CDR3 has 14 residues. Germline assignment: CDR1 MDHEN and CDR2 SYDVKM. With 7 bases clipped from V and 5 bases from J, the junction kept 9 bases outside the gene matches. The CDR3 protein is CASTSGQGLETQYF. In nucleotides, the CDR3 is TGTGCCAGCACCTCCGGACAGGGTTTGGAGACCCAGTACTTC.

The chain uses TRBV29-1 and TRBJ1-1; 10 bases fit TRBD1. Trimming removed 5 bases from V and 3 bases from J; junction bases left unmatched: 3. Germline CDR1 is SQVTM and CDR2 is ANQGSEA. The CDR3 covers 13 residues. This CDR3 reads CSVWTGGDTEAFF. The CDR3 region has the DNA TGCAGCGTTTGGACAGGGGGAGACACTGAAGCTTTCTTT.

Details on this clone: The same CDR3 arises from other DNA sequences in this sample as well. The V and J genes are TRBV29-1 and TRBJ2-7; perhaps TRBD1 as D (6 bases). Trimming took 6 bases from V and 0 from J, leaving 12 bases between them. Germline V gives CDR1 SQVTM, CDR2 ANQGSEA. CDR3 size: 13 residues. The CDR3 nucleotides read TGCAGCGTCGAACAGGGCTCCTCCTACGAGCAGTACTTC. Protein product: CSVEQGSSYEQYF.

The chain carries TRBV7-2 and TRBJ2-1; tentative D call: TRBD1 (6 bases). Germline values: CDR1 SGHTA, CDR2 FQGNSA. The CDR3 has 15 residues. V lost 2 bases, J lost 8 bases, and 16 bases lay in between. DNA of the CDR3: TGTGCCAGCAGCTTACCTAGACAGGCTTTCGATGAGCAGTTCTTC. Translating it yields CASSLPRQAFDEQFF.

The V call is TRBV27, the J call TRBJ1-5; TRBD1 is a possible D gene (6 bases). Trimming took 6 bases from V and 6 from J, leaving 18 bases between them. The CDR3 runs 15 residues. Germline V gives CDR1 MNHEY, CDR2 SMNVEV (reference sequence). CDR3: CASRREGGGSQPQHF. The CDR3, as DNA: TGTGCCAGCAGGCGCGAGGGGGGGGGCTCTCAGCCCCAGCATTTT.

The CDR3 here is CASSRHGYTEAFF. DNA of the CDR3: TGTGCCAGCAGCCGACACGGATACACTGAAGCTTTCTTT. The chain combines TRBV13 with TRBJ1-1; no firm D call. The CDR3 runs to 13 residues. Looked up from germline, CDR1 is PRHDT and CDR2 is FYEKMQ (reference sequence). V was trimmed by 5 bases and J by 3 bases, leaving 10 bases between them.

This clone has only a few counts. The chain links TRBV9 to TRBJ2-2, with D maybe TRBD2 (5 bases). Deletions cut 0 bases from V and 5 bases from J, with 8 bases between. The germline V gene has CDR1 SGDLS and CDR2 YYNGEE. The CDR3 sequence is 14 residues long. The CDR3 spells CASSVVGETGELFF. The DNA for the CDR3 is TGTGCCAGCAGCGTAGTTGGGGAGACCGGGGAGCTGTTTTTT.

This rearrangement joins TRBV6-5 to TRBJ1-1, with D possibly matching TRBD1 (6 bases). Germline CDR1 reads MNHEY; CDR2 reads SVGAGI. The V end was cut by 6 bases, the J end by 1 base, with 9 bases between. The CDR3 totals 13 residues. The CDR3 DNA is TGTGCCAGCAGGGAACAGGGGAACACTGAAGCTTTCTTT. Translated: CASREQGNTEAFF.